This T cell receptor beta chain is drawn from a study of blood T cell repertoires in COVID-19. The overall study: Donors in the United States, Italy and Spain gave samples during acute or convalescent COVID-19.

TCRdb's copy holds only in-frame clones and misses some; the assay was immunoSEQ multiplex PCR. Of roughly 66,000 clones in the sample, 91% are singletons; the top ten hold under 8.5%. This CDR3 has 13 residues. V shed 4 bases and J shed 4 bases, with 13 bases lying between them. The germline gives CDR1 GTSNPN, CDR2 SVGIG (reference sequence). The TCR originated in a human donor in a cohort sampled during active COVID-19. The chain employs TRBV30 and TRBJ1-2; the D gene is possibly TRBD1 (6 bases). Input material: peripheral blood. Written as DNA, the CDR3 is TGTGCCTGGAAAAGGGGGTGGGTCTATGGCTACACCTTC. This codes for CAWKRGWVYGYTF.